The clone carrying this TCR beta chain appeared many times. The sample comes from a study of T-cell reconstitution after alpha-beta-depleted transplantation in children. Per the germline V gene, CDR1 is DFQATT and CDR2 is SNEGSKA (reference sequence). The CDR3 spans 15 residues. The V and J ends lost 3 bases and 3 bases, in that order; junction bases with no gene match: 6. The authors prepared the TCRbeta library with unique molecular identifiers. TCRdb used MiXCR to reprocess the PCR reads, holding one entry per CDR3 protein. The sample has around 600,000 distinct CDR3 sequences; around 16% are singletons.

The chain couples TRBV20-1 to TRBJ1-5; 9 bases align to TRBD1. The sequence was collected from a human donor who donated a stem cell graft to a child with acute myeloid leukemia. The sequencing here drew on PBMCs from the stem cell graft donor, taken from the stem cell graft. The CDR3 sequence: CSASYDRGDNQPQHF. In nucleotides, the CDR3 is TGCAGTGCTAGTTACGACAGGGGGGACAATCAGCCCCAGCATTTT.